This T cell receptor beta chain was sequenced for a study of T cell responses to AZD1222 COVID-19 vaccine. Using immunoSEQ multiplex PCR, the repertoire was profiled, and TCRdb retains in-frame clones only, with some absent. The repertoire holds more than 150,000 clones, with approximately 86% as singletons. CDR3 size: 15 residues. The ends lost 6 bases at V and 4 bases at J; junction bases unmatched: 4. CDR1 is SGHVS and CDR2 is FQNEAQ in the germline V gene. Findings of the study overall: Researchers took repertoire samples only after the peak T cell response had come.

To note about this clone: The antigen is unknown.

This clonotype was sampled from an adult in good health. The input for sequencing was peripheral blood, taken on day 0 of AZD1222 vaccination. The chain combines TRBV7-8 with TRBJ2-3; the match to TRBD2 covers 13 bases. This chain's CDR3 is CASSSGLAGADTQYF. CDR3 sequence (DNA): TGTGCCAGCAGTTCCGGACTAGCGGGGGCAGATACGCAGTATTTT.